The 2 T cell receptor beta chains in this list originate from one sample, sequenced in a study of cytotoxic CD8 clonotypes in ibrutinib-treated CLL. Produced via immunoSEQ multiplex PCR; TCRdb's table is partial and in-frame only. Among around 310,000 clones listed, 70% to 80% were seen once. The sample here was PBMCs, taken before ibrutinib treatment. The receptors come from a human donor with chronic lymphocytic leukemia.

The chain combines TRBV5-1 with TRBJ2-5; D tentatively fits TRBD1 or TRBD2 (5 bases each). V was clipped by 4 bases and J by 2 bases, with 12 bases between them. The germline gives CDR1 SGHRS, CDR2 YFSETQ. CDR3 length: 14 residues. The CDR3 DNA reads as TGCGCCAGCAGCCGTGGGACGGCACAAGAGACCCAGTACTTC. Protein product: CASSRGTAQETQYF.

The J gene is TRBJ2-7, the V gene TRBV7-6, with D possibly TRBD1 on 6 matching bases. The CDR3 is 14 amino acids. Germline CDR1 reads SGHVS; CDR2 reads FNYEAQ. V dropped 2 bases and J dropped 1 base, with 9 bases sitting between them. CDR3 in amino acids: CASSLNGQSYEQYF. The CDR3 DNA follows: TGTGCCAGCAGCTTAAACGGACAGTCCTACGAGCAGTACTTC.